This T cell receptor (beta chain) appears in the sequencing data of a study of identical twins. TCRdb reprocessed the 5' RACE reads with MiXCR, giving one entry per CDR3 protein. Of about 490,000 distinct CDR3 sequences detected, roughly 15% appear once; the ten largest clones hold 0.35% to 0.45%. This clonotype was counted between two and nine times. The sample also formed part of further work on yellow fever vaccine responses in identical twins.

The TCR was taken from a woman between 18 and 29 years old in good health. The sample was CD4+ T cells sorted from blood.

CDR3 amino acids: CSLTGHYGYTF. The CDR3 DNA reads TGCAGTCTTACAGGCCACTATGGCTACACCTTC. This chain uses TRBV20-1 with TRBJ1-2; a possible D gene is TRBD1 (5 bases). Germline V gives CDR1 DFQATT, CDR2 SNEGSKA (reference sequence). Trimming cost V 8 bases and J 3 bases, with 10 bases left between them. This CDR3 spans 11 amino acids.